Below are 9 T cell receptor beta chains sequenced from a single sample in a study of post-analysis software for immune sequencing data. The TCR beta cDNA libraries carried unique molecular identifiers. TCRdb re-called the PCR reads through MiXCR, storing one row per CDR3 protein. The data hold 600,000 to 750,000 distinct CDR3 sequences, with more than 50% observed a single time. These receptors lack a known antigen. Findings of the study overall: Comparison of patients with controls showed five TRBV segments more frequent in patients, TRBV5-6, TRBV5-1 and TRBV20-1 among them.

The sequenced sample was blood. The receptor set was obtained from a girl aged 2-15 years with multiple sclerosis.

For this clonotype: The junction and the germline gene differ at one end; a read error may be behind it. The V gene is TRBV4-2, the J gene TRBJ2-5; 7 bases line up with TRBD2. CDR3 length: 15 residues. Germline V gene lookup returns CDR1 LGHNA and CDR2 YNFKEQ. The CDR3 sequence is CANSQSLGGEETQYF. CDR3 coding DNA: TGTGCCAACAGCCAATCATTGGGAGGGGAAGAGACCCAGTACTTC.

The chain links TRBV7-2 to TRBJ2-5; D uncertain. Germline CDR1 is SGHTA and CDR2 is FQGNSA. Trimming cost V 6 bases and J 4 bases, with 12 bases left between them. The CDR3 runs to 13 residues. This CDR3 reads CASREEFPETQYF. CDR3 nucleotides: TGTGCCAGCAGGGAAGAGTTTCCAGAGACCCAGTACTTC.

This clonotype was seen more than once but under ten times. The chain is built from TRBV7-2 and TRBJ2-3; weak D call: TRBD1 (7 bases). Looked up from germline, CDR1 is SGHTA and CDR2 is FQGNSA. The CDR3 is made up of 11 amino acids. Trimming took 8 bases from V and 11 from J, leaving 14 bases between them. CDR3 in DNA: TGTGCCAGCGGTAGACAGGGAGGGCAGTATTTT. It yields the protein CASGRQGGQYF. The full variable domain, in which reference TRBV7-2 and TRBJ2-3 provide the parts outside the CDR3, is GAGVSQSPSNKVTEKGKDVELRCDPISGHTALYWYRQSLGQGLEFLIYFQGNSAPDKSGLPSDRFSAERTGGSVSTLTIQRTQQEDSAVYLCASGRQGGQYFGPGTRLTVL.

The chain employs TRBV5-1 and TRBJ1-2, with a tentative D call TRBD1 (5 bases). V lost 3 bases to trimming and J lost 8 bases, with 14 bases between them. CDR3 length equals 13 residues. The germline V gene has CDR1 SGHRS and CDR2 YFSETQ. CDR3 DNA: TGCGCCAGCAGCTGGGGCTCCCCTGGAGGCTACACCTTC. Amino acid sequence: CASSWGSPGGYTF.

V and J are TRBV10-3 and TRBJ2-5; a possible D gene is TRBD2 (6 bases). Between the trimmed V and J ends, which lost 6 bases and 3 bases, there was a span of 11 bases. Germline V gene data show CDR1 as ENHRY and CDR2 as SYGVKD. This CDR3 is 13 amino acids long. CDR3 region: CAISRRLEETQYF. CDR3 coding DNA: TGTGCCATCAGCCGGAGACTAGAAGAGACCCAGTACTTC.

CDR3 amino acids: CASRRGQGQAEAFF. The CDR3 region has the DNA TGTGCCAGCAGACGGGGCCAGGGGCAGGCTGAAGCTTTCTTT. The rearrangement links TRBV12-3 or TRBV12-4 to TRBJ1-1, with D perhaps TRBD1 (6 bases). This CDR3 has 14 amino acids. Trimming pared 6 bases from V and 6 bases from J, leaving 17 bases between.

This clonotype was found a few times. CDR3 sequence: CSASSAAWGYTF. DNA for the CDR3: TGCAGTGCTAGTTCGGCAGCCTGGGGCTACACCTTC. The V gene is TRBV20-1, the J gene TRBJ1-2; D call uncertain. V lost 3 bases to trimming and J lost 8 bases, with 13 bases between them. CDR3 length equals 12 residues. The germline CDR1 and CDR2 sequences are DFQATT and SNEGSKA (reference sequence).

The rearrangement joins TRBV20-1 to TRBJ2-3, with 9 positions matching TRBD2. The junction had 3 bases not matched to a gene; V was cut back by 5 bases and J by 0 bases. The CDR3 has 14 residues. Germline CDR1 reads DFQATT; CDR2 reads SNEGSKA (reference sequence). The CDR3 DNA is TGCAGTGCTGGACTAGCGTCAAGCACAGATACGCAGTATTTT. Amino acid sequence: CSAGLASSTDTQYF.

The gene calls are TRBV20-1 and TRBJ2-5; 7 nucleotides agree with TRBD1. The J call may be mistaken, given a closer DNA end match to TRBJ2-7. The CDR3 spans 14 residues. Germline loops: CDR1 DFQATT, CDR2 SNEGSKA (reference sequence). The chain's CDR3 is CSARLRQGRHEQYF. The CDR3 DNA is TGCAGTGCTAGATTAAGACAGGGCAGGCACGAGCAGTACTTC.